This T cell receptor beta chain was obtained from a study of T cells in Graves' hyperthyroidism and ophthalmopathy. RNA transcripts provided the source from which TCR beta CDR3 regions were amplified. HTBI primers drove first-round RT-PCR of the TCR CDR3. MiXCR, applied by TCRdb to the multiplex PCR reads, yields one record per CDR3 protein. This sample carries some 300,000 distinct CDR3 sequences, roughly 19% of them seen once, and the ten largest clones take approximately 35%. Germline V gives CDR1 SGHTA, CDR2 FQGTGA. J lost 9 bases, V lost 5 bases, and 16 bases had no gene match. This CDR3 has 19 residues.

The receptor was derived from a man between 50 and 59 years old with Graves' ophthalmopathy. V usage is TRBV7-3 and J usage is TRBJ2-1; 16 bases line up with TRBD2. Specimen: blood. The CDR3 is CASSVVPGLAGGPSSEQFF. CDR3 in DNA: TGTGCCAGCAGCGTCGTCCCGGGACTAGCGGGAGGGCCCTCCAGTGAGCAGTTCTTC.